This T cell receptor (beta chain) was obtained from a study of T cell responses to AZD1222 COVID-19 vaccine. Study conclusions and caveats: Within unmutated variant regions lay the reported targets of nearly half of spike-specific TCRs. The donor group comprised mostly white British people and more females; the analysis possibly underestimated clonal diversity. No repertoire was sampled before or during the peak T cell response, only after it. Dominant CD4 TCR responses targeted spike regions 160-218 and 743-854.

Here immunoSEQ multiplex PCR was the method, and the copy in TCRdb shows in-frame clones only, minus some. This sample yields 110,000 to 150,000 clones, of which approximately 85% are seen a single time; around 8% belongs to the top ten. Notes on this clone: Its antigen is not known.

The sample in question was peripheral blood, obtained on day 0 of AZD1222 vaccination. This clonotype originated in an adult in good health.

The CDR3 coding sequence is TGTGCCAGCAGTTTAGGGGCTGCAGGGAAAGGGCTCTACGAGCAGTACTTC. This encodes CASSLGAAGKGLYEQYF. The chain combines TRBV28 with TRBJ2-7, with TRBD1 as a possible D gene (5 bases). V lost 2 bases and J lost 3, with 20 bases in between. This CDR3 contains 17 residues. Germline V gene lookup returns CDR1 MDHEN and CDR2 SYDVKM.